The present T cell receptor (beta chain) was sequenced within a study of lymphopenia after photon versus proton radiotherapy. Points from the study as a whole: Proton therapy kept repertoires fairly stable, unlike photons, which gained effector/memory cells. Larger post-nadir TCR diversity loss correlated inversely with survival in deceased patients. After the lymphocyte nadir, photon-treated repertoires showed oligoclonal expansion, especially of CD8+ Temra cells. Survival link was tested only in deceased patients; proton benefit remains a possibility.

Clones were sequenced by immunoSEQ multiplex PCR, and TCRdb holds only the in-frame ones, with some missing. Here the sample spans roughly 65,000 clones, roughly 91% being singletons. On this clone itself: The target antigen is unknown.

The CDR3 spans 18 residues. The germline V gene has CDR1 KGHSH and CDR2 LQKENI. V lost 2 bases to trimming and J lost 0 bases; unmatched junction nucleotides: 10. The chain carries TRBV18 and TRBJ1-5, with 7 bases matching TRBD1. The sequenced sample was peripheral blood, obtained from a patient treated with photon-based radiotherapy. This receptor was taken from a woman in her sixties or seventies with pancreatic cancer. CDR3 residues: CASSPSVQGVDSNQPQHF. Here the CDR3 DNA reads TGTGCCAGCTCACCATCTGTCCAGGGGGTCGATAGCAATCAGCCCCAGCATTTT.